Listed here are 19 T cell receptor beta chains from one sample, sequenced in a study of graft-versus-host responses after intestinal transplantation (dated by TCRdb to 2020 to 2022). The label giving this sample's time point can be read as: cells obtained before transplantation from donor or recipient. For these receptors, no antigen is known. The library was obtained by the immunoSEQ multiplex PCR assay. TCRdb carries this immuneACCESS record with in-frame sequences only. Its versions omit some clonotypes, under half of them owing to an unresolved V gene in the studies checked, with the rest unexplained. Present in this sample are 90,000 to 120,000 clones, around 90% of which were seen just once. The top ten clonotypes cover roughly 0.71% of the sample. The sample consisted of unstimulated CD4+ T cells sorted from spleen or lymph node cells, taken before transplant. The receptors shown here come from a human donor who was the organ donor for an intestinal transplant.

The chain combines TRBV19 with TRBJ2-3, with D tentatively TRBD1 or TRBD2 (10 bases each). This CDR3 is built from 18 residues. Trimming left V 6 bases short and J 7 bases short, with 29 bases between. Germline V gives CDR1 LNHDA, CDR2 SQIVND (reference sequence). The CDR3, as DNA: TGTGCCAGTAGGCTAGCGGGGGTTCGGACAGGGGGGACAAATACGCAGTATTTT. This gives the protein CASRLAGVRTGGTNTQYF.

The chain recombines TRBV27 with TRBJ1-2; possible D gene TRBD1, 6 bases. Looked up from germline, CDR1 is MNHEY and CDR2 is SMNVEV (reference sequence). V was pared by 2 bases and J by 0 bases, with 13 bases between. The CDR3 covers 16 residues. The CDR3 spells CASSLRSQGPNYGYTF. The CDR3 DNA reads as TGTGCCAGCAGTTTACGGTCACAGGGCCCTAACTATGGCTACACCTTC.

The chain uses TRBV5-4 and TRBJ2-2; the match to TRBD2 covers 8 bases. There are 11 residues in the CDR3. Germline loops: CDR1 SGHNT, CDR2 YYREEE (reference sequence). The CDR3 loop is CASAGGGELFF. CDR3 DNA: TGTGCGTCCGCGGGGGGCGGGGAGCTGTTTTTT.

J is TRBJ1-5 and V is TRBV4-2, with TRBD1 matching over 9 bases. Unmatched junction bases numbered 1, after V lost 3 bases and J lost 1 base. Germline V gives CDR1 LGHNA, CDR2 YNFKEQ. The CDR3 has 15 amino acids. Here the CDR3 DNA reads TGTGCCAGCAGCCAGACAGGGGGGAGCAATCAGCCCCAGCATTTT. It yields the protein CASSQTGGSNQPQHF.

The rearrangement links TRBV14 to TRBJ2-3; D uncertain. Germline V gene data show CDR1 as SGHDN and CDR2 as FVKESK. This CDR3 has 13 residues. Deletions cut 6 bases from V and 4 bases from J, with 11 bases between. The chain's CDR3 is CASSLFSADTQYF. The CDR3 bases are TGTGCCAGCAGTCTCTTCAGTGCAGATACGCAGTATTTT.

The chain combines TRBV2 with TRBJ1-2, with D perhaps matching TRBD1 (6 bases). Germline V gene sequence: CDR1 SNHLY, CDR2 FYNNEI. The CDR3 extends over 13 amino acids. With 4 bases removed from V and 7 bases from J, the gap between germline ends came to 13 bases. CDR3 nucleotide sequence: TGTGCCAGCAGTGTGCAGGGGTGGTCTGGCTACACCTTC. Protein product: CASSVQGWSGYTF.

The chain employs TRBV7-9 and TRBJ2-7; 8 nucleotides agree with TRBD2. CDR1 and CDR2 from the germline V gene are SEHNR and FQNEAQ (reference sequence). J lost 6 bases, V lost 3 bases, and 4 bases had no gene match. The CDR3 spans 13 residues. CDR3 nucleotides: TGTGCCAGCAGCTTGGGACTAGTCGGCGAGCAGTACTTC. Protein product: CASSLGLVGEQYF.

The chain couples TRBV28 to TRBJ1-6; D not certain. Germline V gene data show CDR1 as MDHEN and CDR2 as SYDVKM. Trimming removed 8 bases at V and 2 bases at J, with 16 bases between. This CDR3 is 16 amino acids long. The CDR3 region has the DNA TGTGCCAGCCGGTCCGGGGTTGCCACCTATAATTCACCCCTCCACTTT. Protein: CASRSGVATYNSPLHF. Full variable domain (outside the CDR3, taken from reference TRBV28 and TRBJ1-6): DVKVTQSSRYLVKRTGEKVFLECVQDMDHENMFWYRQDPGLGLRLIYFSYDVKMKEKGDIPEGYSVSREKKERFSLILESASTNQTSMYLCASRSGVATYNSPLHFGNGTRLTVT.

This chain links TRBV19 with TRBJ1-2; 12 bases are shared with TRBD1. From germline, CDR1 is LNHDA and CDR2 SQIVND (reference sequence). The CDR3 consists of 19 residues. J gave up 4 bases and V 8 bases, and 20 bases lay outside the gene matches. The CDR3 is CASFSLEPGQGAPSYGYTF. The CDR3 DNA is TGTGCCAGTTTCTCATTGGAACCGGGACAGGGGGCGCCGAGCTATGGCTACACCTTC.

CDR3 bases: TGTGCCAGCAGCTCACCCGGGCGACAGGGAAAGTACGAGCAGTACTTC. Translating gives CASSSPGRQGKYEQYF. V gene TRBV5-4 combines with J gene TRBJ2-7, with 7 bases that match TRBD1. V was pared by 3 bases and J by 4 bases, with 13 bases of the junction left unmatched. CDR3 length equals 16 residues. CDR1 is SGHNT and CDR2 is YYREEE in the germline V gene (reference sequence). Complete variable domain (other parts from reference TRBV5-4 and TRBJ2-7): ETGVTQSPTHLIKTRGQQVTLRCSSQSGHNTVSWYQQALGQGPQFIFQYYREEENGRGNFPPRFSGLQFPNYSSELNVNALELDDSALYLCASSSPGRQGKYEQYFGPGTRLTVT.

This chain connects TRBV27 to TRBJ2-2, with a possible D match to TRBD2 (6 bases). The V and J ends lost 6 bases and 2 bases respectively, with 13 bases between them. This CDR3 comprises 15 residues. The V gene's germline CDR1 is MNHEY and CDR2 SMNVEV (reference sequence). The CDR3 sequence is CASRKGLINTGELFF. In DNA form, the CDR3 reads TGTGCCAGCAGGAAGGGACTTATTAACACCGGGGAGCTGTTTTTT.

J is TRBJ2-3 and V is TRBV6-5, with TRBD2 as a possible D gene (5 bases). This CDR3 spans 14 amino acids. V was shortened by 2 bases and J by 0 bases, with 6 bases between the two germline ends. Germline V gene sequence: CDR1 MNHEY, CDR2 SVGAGI. CDR3 residues: CASSYKRSTDTQYF. CDR3 coding DNA: TGTGCCAGCAGTTACAAGCGGAGCACAGATACGCAGTATTTT.

Remarks on this clone: This CDR3 is also generated by other DNA sequences in the sample. The rearrangement joins TRBV29-1 to TRBJ2-1; D is ambiguous. Germline values: CDR1 SQVTM, CDR2 ANQGSEA. The CDR3 runs 12 residues. Between the trimmed V and J ends, which lost 6 bases and 9 bases, there was a span of 15 bases. The CDR3 spells CSVNLGVSEQFF. The CDR3 DNA follows: TGCAGCGTCAATCTGGGTGTAAGTGAGCAGTTCTTC.

By frequency in the sample, this clone is medium-sized. The chain recombines TRBV5-1 with TRBJ2-2, with TRBD1 identical over 9 bases. Trimming removed 0 bases from V and 3 bases from J; junction bases left unmatched: 6. The CDR3 consists of 17 residues. From germline, CDR1 is SGHRS and CDR2 YFSETQ. The CDR3 spells CASSLGGQGHDTGELFF. The CDR3 bases are TGCGCCAGCAGCTTGGGCGGACAGGGGCACGACACCGGGGAGCTGTTTTTT.

The chain is built from TRBV7-2 and TRBJ1-4, with D tentatively TRBD1 (5 bases). Trimming cost V 5 bases and J 14 bases, with 15 bases left between them. Germline values: CDR1 SGHTA, CDR2 FQGNSA. This CDR3 has 12 residues. CDR3 loop: CASSPVVGTLFF. CDR3 sequence (DNA): TGTGCCAGCAGCCCTGTTGTAGGGACTCTGTTTTTT.

This rearrangement joins TRBV5-1 to TRBJ2-3; 14 nucleotides line up with TRBD2. Germline V gene data show CDR1 as SGHRS and CDR2 as YFSETQ. There are 16 residues in the CDR3. The V gene end was trimmed by 2 bases and the J gene end by 4 bases; junction bases not matched to a gene: 3. This CDR3 is CASSLGLAGGSDTQYF. CDR3 DNA sequence: TGCGCCAGCAGCTTAGGACTAGCGGGAGGTTCAGATACGCAGTATTTT.

This chain uses TRBV5-6 with TRBJ1-2; 9 positions match TRBD1. V dropped 9 bases and J dropped 2; count of bases not matched to a gene: 11. Per the germline V gene, CDR1 is SGHDT and CDR2 is YYEEEE. The CDR3 has 15 residues. As DNA, the CDR3 is TGTGCCACCGCAAGGACAGGGGTCCCAAACTATGGCTACACCTTC. This gives the protein CATARTGVPNYGYTF.

This chain uses TRBV5-1 with TRBJ1-1, with a weak D call TRBD1 (5 bases). This CDR3 spans 14 amino acids. V lost 1 base to trimming and J lost 0 bases, with 7 bases between them. The V gene's germline CDR1 is SGHRS and CDR2 YFSETQ. DNA for the CDR3: TGCGCCAGCAGCTTGACAGGCATGAACACTGAAGCTTTCTTT. It codes for CASSLTGMNTEAFF.

This chain uses TRBV4-2 with TRBJ2-2, with D possibly matching TRBD2 (6 bases). Trimming stripped 5 bases from V and 1 base from J, with 20 bases between. The CDR3 spans 18 residues. The V gene's germline CDR1 is LGHNA and CDR2 YNFKEQ. CDR3 residues: CASSAHYSGTGNTGELFF. In DNA form, the CDR3 reads TGTGCCAGCAGCGCCCACTACTCCGGGACTGGGAACACCGGGGAGCTGTTTTTT.